This section outlines one TCR beta chain sequence together with its context. Between the trimmed V and J ends, which lost 6 bases and 0 bases, there was a span of 15 bases. The V gene's germline CDR1 is SGHVS and CDR2 FQNEAQ. The CDR3 sequence is 16 residues long. Clones were sequenced by immunoSEQ multiplex PCR, and TCRdb holds only the in-frame ones, with some missing. The table records a few hundred thousand clones, more than 75% of them present only once. This sample is drawn from a study of blood T cell repertoires in COVID-19. Study overall: There were acute and convalescent COVID-19 samples, and they came from the United States, Italy and Spain. The cDNA or gDNA used as material had been derived from T cells, B-cell-depleted T cells, or PBMCs.

The rearrangement uses TRBV7-8 and TRBJ2-1; a possible D gene is TRBD1 (6 bases). The sequence was collected from a woman in her 50s with acute or convalescent COVID-19. The specimen sequenced was peripheral blood. The CDR3 DNA is TGTGCCAGCAGACCCGGACAGACGAGCTCCTACAATGAGCAGTTCTTC. Its protein is CASRPGQTSSYNEQFF.